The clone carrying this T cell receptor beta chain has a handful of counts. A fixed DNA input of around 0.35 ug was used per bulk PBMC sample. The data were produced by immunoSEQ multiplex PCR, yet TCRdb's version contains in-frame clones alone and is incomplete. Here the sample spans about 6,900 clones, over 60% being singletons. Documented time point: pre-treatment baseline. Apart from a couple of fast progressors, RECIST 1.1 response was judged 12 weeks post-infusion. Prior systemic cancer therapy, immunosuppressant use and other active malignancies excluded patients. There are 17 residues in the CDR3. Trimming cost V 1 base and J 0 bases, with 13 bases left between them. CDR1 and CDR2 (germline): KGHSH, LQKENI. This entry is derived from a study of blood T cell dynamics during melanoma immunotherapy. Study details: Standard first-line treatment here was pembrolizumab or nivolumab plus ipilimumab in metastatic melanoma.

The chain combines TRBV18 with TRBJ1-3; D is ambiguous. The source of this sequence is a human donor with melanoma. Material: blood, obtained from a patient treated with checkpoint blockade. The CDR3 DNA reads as TGTGCCAGCTCACCACAGGCAGGACGGAACTCTGGAAACACCATATATTTT. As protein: CASSPQAGRNSGNTIYF.